A selection of T cell receptor beta chains follows, all from one sample in a study of blood T cells in healthy people across ages. MiXCR, run by TCRdb on the 5' RACE reads, gives a single entry per CDR3 protein. In the table there are around 1,600,000 distinct CDR3 sequences, roughly 43% of which are singletons. Sequenced input: blood. These receptors all stem from a woman aged 18-35 years in good health. CDR3s include the opening cysteine and the closing phenylalanine or tryptophan. A D gene is named only where the DNA matches it firmly. Size is omitted from some rows. Given values are once, few, many or a class for expanded clones.

D | size | J | V | CDR3 | DNA
- | - | TRBJ2-7 | TRBV12-3/TRBV12-4 | CASSLMDEQYF | TGTGCCAGCAGTTTAATGGATGAGCAGTACTTC
TRBD1 | many | TRBJ1-2 | TRBV6-2/TRBV6-3 | CASRTGAGYTF | TGTGCCAGCAGGACAGGGGCTGGCTACACCTTC
TRBD2 | - | TRBJ2-5 | TRBV15 | CATSRDGTSQETQYF | TGTGCCACCAGCAGAGATGGGACTAGCCAAGAGACCCAGTACTTC
- | - | TRBJ2-7 | TRBV6-5 | CASSHDRFTYF | TGTGCCAGCAGCCACGACAGGTTTACGTACTTC
- | - | TRBJ1-5 | TRBV5-1 | CASSLVGEGTRSPQHF | TGCGCCAGCAGCTTGGTTGGAGAGGGGACGAGGTCGCCCCAGCATTTT
- | - | TRBJ2-1 | TRBV28 | CASSLGGTGINEQFF | TGTGCCAGCAGTTTGGGTGGAACAGGTATCAATGAGCAGTTCTTC
- | - | TRBJ2-1 | TRBV13 | CASSPGRVNEQFF | TGTGCCAGCAGCCCTGGACGGGTTAATGAGCAGTTCTTC
- | - | TRBJ1-2 | TRBV15 | CATSRGGGPNYGYTF | TGTGCCACCAGCAGAGGAGGAGGGCCAAACTATGGCTACACCTTC
- | - | TRBJ1-5 | TRBV7-2 | CASSSYRDQPQHF | TGTGCCAGCAGCTCATACAGGGATCAGCCCCAGCATTTT
- | few | TRBJ2-3 | TRBV20-1 | CSALSGGATDTQYF | TGCAGTGCATTAAGTGGGGGGGCAACAGATACGCAGTATTTT
TRBD1 | - | TRBJ1-1 | TRBV27 | CASSWGTGPTFF | TGTGCCAGCAGTTGGGGGACAGGTCCAACTTTCTTT
- | few | TRBJ2-5 | TRBV6-5 | CASSYSGRMEQETQYF | TGTGCCAGCAGTTACTCGGGACGGATGGAACAAGAGACCCAGTACTTC
- | - | TRBJ1-1 | TRBV3-1 | CASSQDSTSLNTEAFF | TGTGCCAGCAGCCAAGACAGCACGTCCCTGAACACTGAAGCTTTCTTT
- | few | TRBJ2-3 | TRBV4-3 | CASSPGSVGVSDTQYF | TGCGCCAGCAGCCCCGGGTCGGTGGGAGTCTCAGATACGCAGTATTTT
TRBD1 | - | TRBJ2-7 | TRBV27 | CASSSDREFEYEQYF | TGTGCCAGCAGTTCGGACAGGGAGTTTGAGTACGAGCAGTACTTC
- | - | TRBJ2-7 | TRBV6-6 | CASTSGPYEQYF | TGTGCCAGTACATCCGGCCCCTACGAGCAGTACTTC
TRBD1 | - | TRBJ2-1 | TRBV20-1 | CSARNRRQGGRNEQFF | TGCAGTGCTAGAAACCGGAGACAGGGTGGACGCAATGAGCAGTTCTTC